This T cell receptor (beta chain) was found in a study of lymphopenia after photon versus proton radiotherapy (dated by TCRdb to about 2019). Describing the broader study: Photon and proton radiation therapy were compared by the study for their immunological effects in patients with gastrointestinal tumors who developed high-grade lymphopenia. A cohort of around 21 patients with gastrointestinal tumors who received either photon or proton therapy and subsequently developed lymphopenia was included. The study was designed to characterize how the impact on the immune system differs between the two radiation modalities. Broader findings and caveats from the paper: Proton-treated patients stayed relatively stable during treatment, while photon-treated patients lost naive T cells and TCR diversity and gained effector/memory populations. After the lymphocyte count nadir, oligoclonal expansion, especially of CD8+ Temra cells, was observed in photon-treated repertoires, and the drop in diversity was driven by this expansion. The survival association was assessed only in patients who died, and better survival with proton therapy was presented by the authors as a possibility rather than a demonstrated result. Across the cohort, an inverse correlation was found between a larger post-nadir drop in TCR diversity and overall survival time among patients who died.

The library was prepared using the immunoSEQ multiplex PCR assay. T cell repertoires were profiled with deep sequencing of rearranged TCR beta loci together with multiparametric flow cytometry. TCRdb holds this immuneACCESS table with in-frame rearrangements only. Some clones are missing; in checked studies, unresolved V genes explain under half, and the rest has no known cause. This sample gives over 50,000 clones in total; roughly 86% of them show up just once. The ten biggest clones cover roughly 2% of the sample. The CDR3 spans 15 residues, from the cysteine through the phenylalanine. Only the CDR3 part of the read is kept: 45 bases, read in frame from the first base. The germline V gene sets CDR1 to MNHEY and CDR2 to SVGAGI. V drops 7 bases and J drops 5 bases, leaving 20 bases in between. Remarks on this clone: Its recognized antigen is unknown. No clone much larger than this one lies a single base away; base qualities are absent.

The source material was peripheral blood, sampled from a patient treated with photon-based radiotherapy. The TCR was taken from a man aged 40-50 years with gastric cancer. The rearranged chain carries TRBV6-5 and TRBJ1-1, with the identity of the D gene unclear. The CDR3 sequence is CASTEDGSSGTEAFF. The base sequence is TGTGCCAGCACCGAGGACGGCTCTTCGGGGACTGAAGCTTTCTTT.